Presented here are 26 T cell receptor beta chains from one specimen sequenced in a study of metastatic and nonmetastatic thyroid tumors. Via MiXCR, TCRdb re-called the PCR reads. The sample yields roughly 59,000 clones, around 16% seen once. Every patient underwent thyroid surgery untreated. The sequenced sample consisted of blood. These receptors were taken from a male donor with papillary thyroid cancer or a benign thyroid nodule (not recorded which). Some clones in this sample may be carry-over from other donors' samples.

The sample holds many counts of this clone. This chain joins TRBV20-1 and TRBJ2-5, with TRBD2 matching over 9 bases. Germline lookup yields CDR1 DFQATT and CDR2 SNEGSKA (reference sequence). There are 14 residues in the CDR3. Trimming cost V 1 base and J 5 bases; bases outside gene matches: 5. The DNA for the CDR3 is TGCAGTGCTAGAGCGGCTAGCGGGACGGAGACCCAGTACTTC. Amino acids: CSARAASGTETQYF.

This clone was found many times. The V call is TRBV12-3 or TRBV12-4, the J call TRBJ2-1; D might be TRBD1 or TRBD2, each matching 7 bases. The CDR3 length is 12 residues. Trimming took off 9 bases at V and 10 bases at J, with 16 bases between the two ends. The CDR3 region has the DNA TGTGCCAGTAGGGAGGGGGCGGGGGAGCAGTTCTTC. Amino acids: CASREGAGEQFF.

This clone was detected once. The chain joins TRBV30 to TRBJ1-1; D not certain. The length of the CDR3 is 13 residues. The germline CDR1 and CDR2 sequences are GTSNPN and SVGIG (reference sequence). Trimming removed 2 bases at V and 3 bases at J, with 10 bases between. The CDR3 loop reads CAWSIQRHTEAFF. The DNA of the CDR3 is TGTGCCTGGAGTATACAACGCCACACTGAAGCTTTCTTT. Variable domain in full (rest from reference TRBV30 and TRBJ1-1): SQTIHQWPATLVQPVGSPLSLECTVEGTSNPNLYWYRQAAGRGLQLLFYSVGIGQISSEVPQNLSASRPQDRQFILSSKKLLLSDSGFYLCAWSIQRHTEAFFGQGTRLTVV.

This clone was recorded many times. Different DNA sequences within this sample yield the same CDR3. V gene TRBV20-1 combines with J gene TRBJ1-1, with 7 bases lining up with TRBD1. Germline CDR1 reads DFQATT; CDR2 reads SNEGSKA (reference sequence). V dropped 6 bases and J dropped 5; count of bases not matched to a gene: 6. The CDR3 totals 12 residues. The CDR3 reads CSATTGVTEAFF. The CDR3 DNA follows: TGCAGTGCAACAACAGGGGTTACTGAAGCTTTCTTT.

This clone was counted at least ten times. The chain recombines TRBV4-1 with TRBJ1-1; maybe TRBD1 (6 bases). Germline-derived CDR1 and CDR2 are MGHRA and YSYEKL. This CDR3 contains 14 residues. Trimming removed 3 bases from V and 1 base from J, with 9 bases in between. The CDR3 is CASSQTGQNTEAFF. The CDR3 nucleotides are TGCGCCAGCAGCCAGACGGGACAGAACACTGAAGCTTTCTTT.

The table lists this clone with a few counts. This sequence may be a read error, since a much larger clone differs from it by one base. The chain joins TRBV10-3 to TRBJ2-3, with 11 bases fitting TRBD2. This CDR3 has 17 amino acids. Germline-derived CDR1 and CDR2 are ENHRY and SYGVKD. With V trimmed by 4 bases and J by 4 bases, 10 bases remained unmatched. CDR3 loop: CAISVRSSGGSADTQYF. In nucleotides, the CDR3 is TGTGCCATCAGTGTACGGTCTAGCGGGGGGTCTGCAGATACGCAGTATTTT.

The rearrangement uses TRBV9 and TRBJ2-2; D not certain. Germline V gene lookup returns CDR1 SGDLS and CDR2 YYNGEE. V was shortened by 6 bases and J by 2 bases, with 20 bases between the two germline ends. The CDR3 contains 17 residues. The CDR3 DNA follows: TGTGCCAGCAACACCCCGGTACAGTGGCCTAACACCGGGGAGCTGTTTTTT. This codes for CASNTPVQWPNTGELFF. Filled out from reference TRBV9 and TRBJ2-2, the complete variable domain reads DSGVTQTPKHLITATGQRVTLRCSPRSGDLSVYWYQQSLDQGLQFLIQYYNGEERAKGNILERFSAQQFPDLHSELNLSSLELGDSALYFCASNTPVQWPNTGELFFGEGSRLTVL.

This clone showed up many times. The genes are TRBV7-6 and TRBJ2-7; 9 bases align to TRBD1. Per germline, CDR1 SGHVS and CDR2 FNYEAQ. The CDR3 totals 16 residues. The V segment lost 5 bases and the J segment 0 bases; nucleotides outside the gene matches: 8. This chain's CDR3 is CASSINRDRASYEQYF. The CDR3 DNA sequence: TGTGCCAGCAGCATCAATCGGGACAGGGCCTCCTACGAGCAGTACTTC.

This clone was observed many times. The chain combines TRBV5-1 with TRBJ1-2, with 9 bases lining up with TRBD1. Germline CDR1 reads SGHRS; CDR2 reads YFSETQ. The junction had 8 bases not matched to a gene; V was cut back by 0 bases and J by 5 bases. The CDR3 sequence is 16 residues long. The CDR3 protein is CASSLAQGANQYGYTF. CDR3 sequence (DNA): TGCGCCAGCAGCTTGGCACAGGGGGCGAACCAATATGGCTACACCTTC.

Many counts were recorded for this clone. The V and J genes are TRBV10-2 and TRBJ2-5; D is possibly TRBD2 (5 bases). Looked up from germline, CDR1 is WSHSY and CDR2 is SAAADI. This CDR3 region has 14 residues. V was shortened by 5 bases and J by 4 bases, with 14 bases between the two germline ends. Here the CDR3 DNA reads TGCGCCAGCAGTCGGAGCCTTGGAGGAGAGACCCAGTACTTC. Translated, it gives CASSRSLGGETQYF.

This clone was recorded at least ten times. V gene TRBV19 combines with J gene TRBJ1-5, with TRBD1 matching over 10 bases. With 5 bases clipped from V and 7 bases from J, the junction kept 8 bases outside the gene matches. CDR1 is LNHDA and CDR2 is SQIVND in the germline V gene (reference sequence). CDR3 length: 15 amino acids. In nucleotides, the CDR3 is TGTGCCAGTAGTCCCCAGACAGGGGGCACGCAGCCCCAGCATTTT. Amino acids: CASSPQTGGTQPQHF. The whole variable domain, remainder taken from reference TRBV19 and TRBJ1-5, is DGGITQSPKYLFRKEGQNVTLSCEQNLNHDAMYWYRQDPGQGLRLIYYSQIVNDFQKGDIAEGYSVSREKKESFPLTVTSAQKNPTAFYLCASSPQTGGTQPQHFGDGTRLSIL.

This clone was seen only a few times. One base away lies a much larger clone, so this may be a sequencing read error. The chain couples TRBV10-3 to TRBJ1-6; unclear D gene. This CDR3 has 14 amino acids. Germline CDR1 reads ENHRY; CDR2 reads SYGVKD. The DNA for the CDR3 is TGTACCATCAGTGCTAGATCTGGAGGTTCACCCCTCCACTTT. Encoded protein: CTISARSGGSPLHF.

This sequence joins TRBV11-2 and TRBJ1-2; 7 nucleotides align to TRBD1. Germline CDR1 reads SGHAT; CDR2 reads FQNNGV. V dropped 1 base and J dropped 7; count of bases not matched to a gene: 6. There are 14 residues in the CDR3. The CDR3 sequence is CASSLGQGQFGYTF. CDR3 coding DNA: TGTGCCAGCAGCTTAGGACAGGGCCAGTTTGGCTACACCTTC.

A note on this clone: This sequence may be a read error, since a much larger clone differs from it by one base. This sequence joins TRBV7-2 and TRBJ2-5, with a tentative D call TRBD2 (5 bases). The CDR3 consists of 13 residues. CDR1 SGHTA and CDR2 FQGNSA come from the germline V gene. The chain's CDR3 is CANPRGGQDTQYF. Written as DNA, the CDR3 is TGTGCCAACCCACGAGGCGGGCAAGATACCCAGTACTTC.

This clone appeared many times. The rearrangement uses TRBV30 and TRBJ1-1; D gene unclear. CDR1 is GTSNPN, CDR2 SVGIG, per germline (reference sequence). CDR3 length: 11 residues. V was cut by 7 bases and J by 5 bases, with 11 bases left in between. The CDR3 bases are TGTGCCTCCTCAGACCGGACTGAAGCTTTCTTT. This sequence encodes CASSDRTEAFF.

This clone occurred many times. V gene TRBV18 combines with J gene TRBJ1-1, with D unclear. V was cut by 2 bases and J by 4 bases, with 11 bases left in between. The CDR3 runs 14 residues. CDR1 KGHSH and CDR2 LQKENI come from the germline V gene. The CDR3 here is CASSPEGWGTEAFF. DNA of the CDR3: TGTGCCAGCTCACCAGAAGGGTGGGGCACTGAAGCTTTCTTT.

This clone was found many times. CDR3 amino acids: CATSDLRTRQDHEQYV. CDR3 in DNA: TGTGCCACCAGTGATTTGCGCACCCGACAGGACCACGAGCAGTACGTC. The chain recombines TRBV24-1 with TRBJ2-7; a possible D gene is TRBD1 (6 bases). With 0 bases removed from V and 5 bases from J, the gap between germline ends came to 16 bases. The germline V gene encodes CDR1 KGHDR and CDR2 SFDVKD. The CDR3 totals 16 residues.

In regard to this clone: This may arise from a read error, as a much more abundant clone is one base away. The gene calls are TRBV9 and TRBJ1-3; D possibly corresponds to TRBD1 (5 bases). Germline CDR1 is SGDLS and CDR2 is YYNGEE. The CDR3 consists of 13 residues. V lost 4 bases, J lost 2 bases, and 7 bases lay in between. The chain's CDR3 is CASSQGAGNTIYF. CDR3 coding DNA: TGTGCCAGCAGCCAGGGCGCTGGAAACACCATATATTTT. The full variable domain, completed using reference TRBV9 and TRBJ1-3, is DSGVTQTPKHLITATGQRVTLRCSPRSGDLSVYWYQQSLDQGLQFLIQYYNGEERAKGNILERFSAQQFPDLHSELNLSSLELGDSALYFCASSQGAGNTIYFGEGSWLTVV.

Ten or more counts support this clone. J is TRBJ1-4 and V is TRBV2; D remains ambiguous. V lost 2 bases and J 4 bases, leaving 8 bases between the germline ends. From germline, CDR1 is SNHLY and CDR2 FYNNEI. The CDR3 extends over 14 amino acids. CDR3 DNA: TGTGCCAGCAGTGAATTAGTCCGTAATGAAAAACTGTTTTTT. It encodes CASSELVRNEKLFF. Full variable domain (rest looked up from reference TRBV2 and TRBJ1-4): EPEVTQTPSHQVTQMGQEVILRCVPISNHLYFYWYRQILGQKVEFLVSFYNNEISEKSEIFDDQFSVERPDGSNFTLKIRSTKLEDSAMYFCASSELVRNEKLFFGSGTQLSVL.

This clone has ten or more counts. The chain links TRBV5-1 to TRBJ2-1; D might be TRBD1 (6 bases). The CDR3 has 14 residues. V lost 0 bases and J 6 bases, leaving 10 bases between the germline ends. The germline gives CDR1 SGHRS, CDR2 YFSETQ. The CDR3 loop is CASSLVLGGNEQFF. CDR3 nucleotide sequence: TGCGCCAGCAGCTTGGTTTTAGGGGGCAATGAGCAGTTCTTC.

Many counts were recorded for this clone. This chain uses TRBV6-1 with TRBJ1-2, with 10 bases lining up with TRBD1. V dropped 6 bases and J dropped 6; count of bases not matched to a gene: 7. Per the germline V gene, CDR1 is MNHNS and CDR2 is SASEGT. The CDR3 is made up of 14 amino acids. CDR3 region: CASRRAGTGDGYTF. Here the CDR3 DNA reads TGTGCCAGCAGAAGAGCCGGGACAGGGGATGGCTACACCTTC.

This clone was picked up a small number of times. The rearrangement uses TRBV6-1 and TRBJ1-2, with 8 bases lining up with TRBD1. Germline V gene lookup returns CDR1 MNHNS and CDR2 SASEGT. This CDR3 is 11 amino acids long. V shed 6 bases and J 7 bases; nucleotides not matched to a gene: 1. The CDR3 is CASRDRAGYTF. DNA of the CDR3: TGTGCCAGCAGGGACAGGGCTGGCTACACCTTC.

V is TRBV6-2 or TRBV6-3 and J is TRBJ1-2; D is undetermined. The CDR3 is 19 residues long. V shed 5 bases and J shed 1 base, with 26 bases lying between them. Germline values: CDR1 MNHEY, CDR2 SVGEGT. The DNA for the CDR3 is TGTGCCAGCAGTATACTCCCAGTGTCCTCGAGGGATCATAACTATGGCTACACCTTC. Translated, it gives CASSILPVSSRDHNYGYTF.

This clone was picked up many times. The CDR3 here is CASSSQGYYGYTF. The CDR3 DNA is TGTGCCAGCAGTTCACAGGGTTACTATGGCTACACCTTC. V is TRBV6-1 and J is TRBJ1-2, with D maybe TRBD1 (6 bases). V gave up 5 bases and J gave up 3 bases, with 10 bases separating them. Germline V lookup: CDR1 MNHNS, CDR2 SASEGT. This CDR3 region has 13 residues.

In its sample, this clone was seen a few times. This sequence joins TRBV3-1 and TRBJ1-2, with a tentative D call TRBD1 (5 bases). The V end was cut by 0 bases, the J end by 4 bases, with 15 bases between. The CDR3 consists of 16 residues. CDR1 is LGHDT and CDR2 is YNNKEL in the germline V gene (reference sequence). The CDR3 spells CASSQDIGQGGYGYTF. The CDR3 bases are TGTGCCAGCAGCCAAGATATTGGGCAGGGAGGCTATGGCTACACCTTC.

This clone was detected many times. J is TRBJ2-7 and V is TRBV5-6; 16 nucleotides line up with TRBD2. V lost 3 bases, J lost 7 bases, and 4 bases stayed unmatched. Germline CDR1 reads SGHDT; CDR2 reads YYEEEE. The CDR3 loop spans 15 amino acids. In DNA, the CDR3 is TGTGCCAGCAGCTCGGGACTAGCGGGGGGGCTAGAGCAGTACTTC. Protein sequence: CASSSGLAGGLEQYF.